Listed here is a single TCR beta chain. What it binds is unknown. Through 5' RACE with UMI labels, the TRB cDNA libraries were prepared. With the 5' RACE reads reprocessed, TCRdb shows one record per CDR3 protein and no DNA. The sample includes around 130,000 distinct CDR3 sequences. The data are from a study of CXCR3-negative and CXCR3-positive naive CD8 T cells. Study at large: With about 1.5 +/- 0.3 million reads per library, the TRB reads numbered about 135 million in total. Study outcomes and limitations: Memory CD8+ T cell repertoires were far less diverse than both naive subsets. Similar TRBV-TRBJ usage was seen in naive cells (both CXCR3-negative and CXCR3-positive), but memory cells differed. Relative to CXCR3-negative naive cells, CXCR3-positive naive cells had more hydrophobic TRB CDR3s.

Triplicate sorting captured roughly 310,000 cells each from every CD8+ T cell subset. Germline CDR1 is MDHEN and CDR2 is SYDVKM. The CDR3 runs 16 residues. The sample consisted of naive CXCR3+ CD8+ T cells from blood. The subset was: CD45RO-CCR7+CD27+CD95- naive CD8+ T cells expressing CXCR3 (TNR3+). This rearrangement joins TRBV28 to TRBJ2-3; the D gene TCRdb calls, TRBD2, cannot be checked with no DNA. This TCR derives from a human donor in good health. Some clones in this sample may be carry-over from other donors' samples. The CDR3 sequence: CASSRGLQDGLDTQYF.